Only one count was recorded for the clone carrying this T cell receptor (beta chain). As yet, its antigen is unknown. The data originate from a study of cytotoxic CD8 clonotypes in ibrutinib-treated CLL. About the study: Sample averages reached 250,000 to 300,000 productive templates and over 85,000 productive rearrangements.

Points from the study as a whole: Clonality increased with ibrutinib response but returned toward baseline at progression. On treatment, the uncommon public clonotypes contracted or remained stable.

CDR1 and CDR2 (germline): ENHRY, SYGVKD. The length of the CDR3 is 11 residues. Trimming cost V 5 bases and J 1 base, with 2 bases left between them. The table came from immunoSEQ multiplex PCR; TCRdb's copy has only in-frame clones and leaves some out. The repertoire includes tens of thousands of clones, roughly 86% of them detected once, and more than 5% sits in the top ten. This receptor was taken from a human donor with chronic lymphocytic leukemia. This specimen consisted of PBMCs, obtained before ibrutinib treatment. The chain is built from TRBV10-3 and TRBJ1-1; no definite D call. This CDR3 is CAISKNTEAFF. CDR3 DNA: TGTGCCATCAGTAAGAACACTGAAGCTTTCTTT.